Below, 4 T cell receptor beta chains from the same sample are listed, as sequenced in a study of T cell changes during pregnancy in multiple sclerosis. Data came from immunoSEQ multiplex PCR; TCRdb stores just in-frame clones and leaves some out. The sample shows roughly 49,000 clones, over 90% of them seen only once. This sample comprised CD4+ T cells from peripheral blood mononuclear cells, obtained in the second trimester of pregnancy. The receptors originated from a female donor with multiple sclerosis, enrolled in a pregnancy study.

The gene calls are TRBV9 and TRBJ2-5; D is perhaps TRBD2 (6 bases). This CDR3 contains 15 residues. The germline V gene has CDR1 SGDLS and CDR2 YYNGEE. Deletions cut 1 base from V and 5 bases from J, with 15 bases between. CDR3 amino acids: CASSVMGRGGETQYF. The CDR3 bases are TGTGCCAGCAGCGTAATGGGGCGGGGTGGTGAGACCCAGTACTTC.

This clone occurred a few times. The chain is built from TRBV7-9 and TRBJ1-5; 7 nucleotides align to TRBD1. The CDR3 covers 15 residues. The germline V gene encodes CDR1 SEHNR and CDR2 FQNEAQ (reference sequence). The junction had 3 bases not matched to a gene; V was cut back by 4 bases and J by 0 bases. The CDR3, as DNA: TGTGCCAGCAGCTCTGGGACAGCTAGCAATCAGCCCCAGCATTTT. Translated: CASSSGTASNQPQHF. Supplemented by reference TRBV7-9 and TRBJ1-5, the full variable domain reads DTGVSQNPRHKITKRGQNVTFRCDPISEHNRLYWYRQTLGQGPEFLTYFQNEAQLEKSRLLSDRFSAERPKGSFSTLEIQRTEQGDSAMYLCASSSGTASNQPQHFGDGTRLSIL.

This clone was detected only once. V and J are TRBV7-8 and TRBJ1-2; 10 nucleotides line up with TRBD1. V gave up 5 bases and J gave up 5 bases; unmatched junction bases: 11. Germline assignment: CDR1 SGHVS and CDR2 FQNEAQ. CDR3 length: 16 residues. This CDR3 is CASSVQTGGAFYGYTF. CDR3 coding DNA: TGTGCCAGCAGCGTTCAGACAGGGGGCGCTTTTTATGGCTACACCTTC. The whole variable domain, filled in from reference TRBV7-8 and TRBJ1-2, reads GAGVSQSPRYKVAKRGQDVALRCDPISGHVSLFWYQQALGQGPEFLTYFQNEAQLDKSGLPSDRFFAERPEGSVSTLKIQRTQQEDSAVYLCASSVQTGGAFYGYTFGSGTRLTVV.

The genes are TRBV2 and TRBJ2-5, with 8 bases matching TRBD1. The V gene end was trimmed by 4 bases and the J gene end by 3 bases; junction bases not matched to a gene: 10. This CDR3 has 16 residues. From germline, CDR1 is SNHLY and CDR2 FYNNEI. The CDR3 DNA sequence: TGTGCCAGCAGTGGCCGGGCAGGGACAGGAAAAGAGACCCAGTACTTC. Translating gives CASSGRAGTGKETQYF.